This TCR beta chain comes out of a study of blood T cell repertoires in COVID-19. Study in general: Italy, Spain and the United States were the sources of the convalescent and acute COVID-19 samples. Sample material is recorded as cDNA or gDNA derived from T cells, B-cell-depleted T cells, or PBMCs.

Germline V gene data show CDR1 as SGDLS and CDR2 as YYNGEE. Trimming cost V 4 bases and J 1 base, with 8 bases left between them. The CDR3 is made up of 13 amino acids. It was during active infection that Seattle patients were enrolled and then longitudinally followed. Under the authors' procedure: Quantification of nucleated cells was approximated via reference gene primer amplification. Sequenced by immunoSEQ multiplex PCR; TCRdb stores in-frame clones only, minus some. That table gives V, J and clone size, and the DNA gave D and trimming. This sample carries fewer than 65,000 clones, 80% to 90% of them seen once, and the ten largest clones take 15% to 20%.

This clonotype originated in a woman aged 60-75 years with COVID-19, enrolled during active disease. What was sequenced was peripheral blood. The chain recombines TRBV9 with TRBJ1-2; D unclear. The CDR3 protein is CASSPDINYGYTF. CDR3 bases: TGTGCCAGCAGCCCCGACATTAACTATGGCTACACCTTC.